This T cell receptor (beta chain) was retrieved from a study of blood T cell repertoires in COVID-19. The wider study: The United States, Italy and Spain supplied acute and convalescent COVID-19 samples. Sample material is recorded as cDNA or gDNA derived from T cells, B-cell-depleted T cells, or PBMCs.

The CDR3 totals 15 residues. J lost 1 base, V lost 6 bases, and 7 bases had no gene match. Per germline, CDR1 LGHDT and CDR2 YNNKEL (reference sequence). Assay used: immunoSEQ multiplex PCR; TCRdb lists only in-frame clones, some missing. Here the sample spans approximately 90,000 clones, around nine tenths being singletons. This clone was observed a handful of times. V is TRBV3-1 (or the pseudogene TRBV3-2) and J is TRBJ1-1, with 8 bases that match TRBD1. The sequenced sample consisted of peripheral blood. This receptor was obtained from a man aged 55 to 70 with acute or convalescent COVID-19. The CDR3 loop is CASRGDQGANTEAFF. In nucleotides, the CDR3 is TGTGCCAGCAGGGGGGATCAGGGGGCGAACACTGAAGCTTTCTTT.